This T cell receptor (beta chain) came from a study of T cells in Graves' hyperthyroidism and ophthalmopathy. Findings of the study overall: Researchers report that a 13 V-J model separated ophthalmopathy from stable hyperthyroidism.

This clonotype was detected many times. Antigen: not known. Template material for amplifying TCR beta CDR3 regions consisted of RNA transcripts. The study used the HTBI primer set for a first-round RT-PCR of the TCR CDR3. TCRdb re-analysed the multiplex PCR reads in MiXCR, keeping a single row per CDR3 protein. Among some 200,000 distinct CDR3 sequences listed, roughly 17% were seen once. The germline gives CDR1 SNHLY, CDR2 FYNNEI. The CDR3 is 18 residues long. The V segment lost 5 bases and the J segment 1 base; nucleotides outside the gene matches: 13. Graves' hyperthyroidism qualified as stable when ophthalmopathy did not progress within 18 months. Hyperthyroidism patients were newly diagnosed, had disease duration under 2 months, and were aged 18 to 65 years. Researchers barred patients who had uncontrolled infection, other autoimmune disease, pregnancy or lactation.

The source of this sequence is a man aged 50 or older with Graves' hyperthyroidism. The chain combines TRBV2 with TRBJ1-5, with TRBD1 matching over 8 bases. The sample was blood. This CDR3 is CASSFDRGWYRSNQPQHF. CDR3 bases: TGTGCCAGCAGTTTCGACAGGGGATGGTACAGGAGCAATCAGCCCCAGCATTTT.